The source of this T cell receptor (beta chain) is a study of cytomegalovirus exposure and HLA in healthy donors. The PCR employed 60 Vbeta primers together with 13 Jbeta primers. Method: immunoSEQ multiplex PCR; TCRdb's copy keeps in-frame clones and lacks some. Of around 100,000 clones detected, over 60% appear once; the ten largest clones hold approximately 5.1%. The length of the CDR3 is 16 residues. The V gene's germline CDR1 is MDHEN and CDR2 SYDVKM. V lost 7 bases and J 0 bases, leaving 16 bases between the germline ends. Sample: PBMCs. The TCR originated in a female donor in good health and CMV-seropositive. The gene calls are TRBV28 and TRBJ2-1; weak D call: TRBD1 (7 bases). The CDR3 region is CASTRQGGDSYNEQFF. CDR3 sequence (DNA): TGTGCCAGCACTCGTCAGGGGGGCGACTCCTACAATGAGCAGTTCTTC.